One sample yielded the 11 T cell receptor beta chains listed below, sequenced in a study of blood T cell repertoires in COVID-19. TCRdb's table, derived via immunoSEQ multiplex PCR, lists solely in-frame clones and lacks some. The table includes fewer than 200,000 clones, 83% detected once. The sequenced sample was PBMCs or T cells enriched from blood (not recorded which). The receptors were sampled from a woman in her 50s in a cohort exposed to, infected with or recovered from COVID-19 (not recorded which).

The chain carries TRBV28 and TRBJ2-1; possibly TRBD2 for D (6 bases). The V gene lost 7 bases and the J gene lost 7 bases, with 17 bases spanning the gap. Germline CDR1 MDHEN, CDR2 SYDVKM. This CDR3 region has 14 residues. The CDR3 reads CASTYLGGRNEQFF. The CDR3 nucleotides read TGTGCCAGCACCTATCTGGGGGGTAGGAATGAGCAGTTCTTC.

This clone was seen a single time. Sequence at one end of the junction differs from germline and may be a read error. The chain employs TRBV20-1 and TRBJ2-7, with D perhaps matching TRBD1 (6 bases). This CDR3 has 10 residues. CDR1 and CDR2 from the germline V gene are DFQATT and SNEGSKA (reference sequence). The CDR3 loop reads CSGPQGFWDF. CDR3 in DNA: TGCAGTGGCCCACAGGGTTTCTGGGACTTC.

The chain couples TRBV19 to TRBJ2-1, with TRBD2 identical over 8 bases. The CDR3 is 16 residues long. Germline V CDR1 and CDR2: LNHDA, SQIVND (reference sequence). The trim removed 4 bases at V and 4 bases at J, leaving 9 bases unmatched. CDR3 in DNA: TGTGCCAGTAGTACCGGGGGGGCAAACGTTTACAATGAGCAGTTCTTC. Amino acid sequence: CASSTGGANVYNEQFF.

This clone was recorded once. This CDR3 is CASSYLDRGPYEQYF. The CDR3, as DNA: TGTGCCAGCAGTTACCTCGACAGGGGGCCCTACGAGCAGTACTTC. J is TRBJ2-7 and V is TRBV6-6; 10 nucleotides match TRBD1. Germline assignment: CDR1 MNHNY and CDR2 SVGAGI (reference sequence). The CDR3 has 15 amino acids. The trim removed 2 bases at V and 2 bases at J, leaving 3 bases unmatched.

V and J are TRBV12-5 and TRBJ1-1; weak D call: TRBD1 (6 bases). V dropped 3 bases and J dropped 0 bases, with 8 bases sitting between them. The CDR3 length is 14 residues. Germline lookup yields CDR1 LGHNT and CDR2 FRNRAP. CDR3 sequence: CASGFGQMNTEAFF. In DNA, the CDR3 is TGTGCTAGTGGTTTTGGACAGATGAACACTGAAGCTTTCTTT. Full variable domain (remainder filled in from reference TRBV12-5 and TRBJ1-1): DARVTQTPRHKVTEMGQEVTMRCQPILGHNTVFWYRQTMMQGLELLAYFRNRAPLDDSGMPKDRFSAEMPDATLATLKIQPSEPRDSAVYFCASGFGQMNTEAFFGQGTRLTVV.

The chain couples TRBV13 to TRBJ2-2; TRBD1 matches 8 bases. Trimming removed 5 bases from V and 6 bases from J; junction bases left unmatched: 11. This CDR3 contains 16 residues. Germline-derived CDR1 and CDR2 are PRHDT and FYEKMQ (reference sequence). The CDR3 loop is CASSRRDRLSAGELFF. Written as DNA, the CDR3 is TGTGCCAGCAGCCGTAGGGACAGGCTATCGGCCGGGGAGCTGTTTTTT.

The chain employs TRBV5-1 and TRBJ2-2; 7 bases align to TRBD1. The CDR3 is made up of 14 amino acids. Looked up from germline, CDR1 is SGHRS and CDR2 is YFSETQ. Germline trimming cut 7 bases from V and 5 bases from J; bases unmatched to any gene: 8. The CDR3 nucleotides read TGCGCCAGCGCAGGGACAGATAAAACCGGGGAGCTGTTTTTT. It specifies CASAGTDKTGELFF. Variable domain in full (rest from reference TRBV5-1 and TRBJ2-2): KAGVTQTPRYLIKTRGQQVTLSCSPISGHRSVSWYQQTPGQGLQFLFEYFSETQRNKGNFPGRFSGRQFSNSRSEMNVSTLELGDSALYLCASAGTDKTGELFFGEGSRLTVL.

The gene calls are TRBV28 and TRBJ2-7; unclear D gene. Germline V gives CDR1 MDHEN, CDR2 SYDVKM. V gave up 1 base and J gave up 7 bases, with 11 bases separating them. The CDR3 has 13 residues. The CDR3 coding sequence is TGTGCCAGCAGTTTATTAGATGTGGTAGAGCAGTACTTC. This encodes CASSLLDVVEQYF.

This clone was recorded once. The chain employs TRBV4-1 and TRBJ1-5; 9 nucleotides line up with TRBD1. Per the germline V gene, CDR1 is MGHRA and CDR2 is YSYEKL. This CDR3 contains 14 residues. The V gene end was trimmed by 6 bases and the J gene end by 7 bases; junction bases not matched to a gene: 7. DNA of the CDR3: TGCGCCAGCAGTCACGTTACAGGGGGCCAGCCCCAGCATTTT. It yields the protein CASSHVTGGQPQHF.

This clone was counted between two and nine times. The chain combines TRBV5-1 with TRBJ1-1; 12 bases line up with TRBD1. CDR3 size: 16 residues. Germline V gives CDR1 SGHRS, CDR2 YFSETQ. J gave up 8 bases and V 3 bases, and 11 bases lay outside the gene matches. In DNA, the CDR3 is TGCGCCAGCAGCTGGACCGGGACAGGGGGCGGTGAAGAAGCTTTCTTT. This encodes CASSWTGTGGGEEAFF.

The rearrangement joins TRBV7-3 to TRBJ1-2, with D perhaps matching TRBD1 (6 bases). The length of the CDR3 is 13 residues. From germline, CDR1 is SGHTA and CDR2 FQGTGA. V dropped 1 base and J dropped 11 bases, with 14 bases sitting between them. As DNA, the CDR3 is TGTGCCAGCAGCTTAAACCCTCGGACAGCTTACACCTTC. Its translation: CASSLNPRTAYTF.